These T cell receptor beta chains were read from a single sample in a study of blood T cell repertoires in COVID-19. The assay was immunoSEQ multiplex PCR, and TCRdb's table has in-frame clones only and misses some. Found here are 150,000 to 200,000 clones, around 79% of them singletons; the top ten hold roughly 28%. Material for sequencing was peripheral blood. Every receptor here comes from a woman between 65 and 79 years old with acute or convalescent COVID-19. Both conserved end residues are part of each CDR3. Fields, in order: V gene, J gene, clone size, CDR3 protein. Where a row states a size, it is once, few, many or the class of an expanded clone; other rows omit it.

TRBV20-1	TRBJ2-7	NA	CSASSALSFYEQYF
TRBV4-2	TRBJ1-6	NA	CASSQEIPRSSYNSPLHF
TRBV28	TRBJ1-4	NA	CASGQGNEKLFF
TRBV7-3	TRBJ2-3	NA	CASSLRRFQGAGTDTQYF
TRBV3-1/TRBV3-2	TRBJ2-2	NA	CASSQTARSGGELFF
TRBV2	TRBJ1-6	NA	CASAGLHNNSPLHF
TRBV29-1	TRBJ2-3	NA	CSVETSFRNTDTQYF
TRBV10-3	TRBJ1-5	NA	CAISAGQNNQPQHF
TRBV3-1/TRBV3-2	TRBJ2-3	few	CASSPLAGGFTDTQYF
TRBV7-9	TRBJ2-3	NA	CASSWGRDTQYF
TRBV4-2	TRBJ1-4	NA	CASSQGVGADGEKLFF
TRBV19	TRBJ1-5	NA	CASSIEEGRQPQHF
TRBV2	TRBJ2-7	NA	CASSGQARTYEQYF
TRBV5-1	TRBJ2-3	NA	CASSLEGMADTQYF
TRBV10-3	TRBJ2-5	NA	CAISESGGGPSETQYF
TRBV6-5	TRBJ2-3	NA	CASSQSRLAADTQYF
TRBV5-4	TRBJ2-7	NA	CASRQDYHEQYF
TRBV5-1	TRBJ2-7	NA	CASSPGREGGNYEQYF
TRBV7-2	TRBJ1-4	once	CASSVEIRGEKLFF